The TCR beta chain described here comes from a study of blood T cell repertoires in COVID-19. Study-wide context: Samples came from the United States, Italy and Spain, spanning acute and convalescent COVID-19. PBMCs, B-cell-depleted T cells, or T cells provided the cDNA or gDNA that made up the material.

This clone was picked up one time. Original analysis: Amplifying reference gene primers gave estimates of nucleated cell counts. Sequencing was performed with immunoSEQ multiplex PCR; in TCRdb, only in-frame clones are kept and a portion is missing. V and J calls and clone size are those listed in that table; D and trimming were worked out from the DNA. Here the sample spans 120,000 or so clones, roughly nine tenths being singletons. Source material: peripheral blood. This receptor was taken from a man in his sixties or seventies with active or convalescent COVID-19.

This CDR3 is CASSSGGGGYSPLHF. Written as DNA, the CDR3 is TGTGCCAGCAGTTCCGGTGGGGGGGGGTATTCACCCCTCCACTTT. V and J are TRBV6-5 and TRBJ1-6; a weak D match, TRBD1 (5 bases). Trimming removed 4 bases at V and 8 bases at J, with 15 bases between. Germline CDR1 MNHEY, CDR2 SVGAGI. The CDR3 length is 15 residues.